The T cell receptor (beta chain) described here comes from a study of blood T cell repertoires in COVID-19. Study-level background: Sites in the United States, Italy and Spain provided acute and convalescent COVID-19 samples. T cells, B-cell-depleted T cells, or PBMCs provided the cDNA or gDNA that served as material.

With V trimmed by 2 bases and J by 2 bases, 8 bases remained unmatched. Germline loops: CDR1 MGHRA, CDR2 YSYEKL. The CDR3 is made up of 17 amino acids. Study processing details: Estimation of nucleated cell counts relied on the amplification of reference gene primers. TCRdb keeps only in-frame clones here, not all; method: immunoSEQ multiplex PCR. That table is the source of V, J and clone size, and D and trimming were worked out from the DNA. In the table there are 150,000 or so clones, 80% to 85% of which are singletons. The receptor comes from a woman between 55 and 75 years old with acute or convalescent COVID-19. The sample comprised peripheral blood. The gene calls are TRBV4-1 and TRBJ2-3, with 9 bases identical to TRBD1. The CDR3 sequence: CASSQWGQGRVTDTQYF. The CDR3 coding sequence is TGCGCCAGCAGCCAATGGGGACAGGGACGGGTCACAGATACGCAGTATTTT.